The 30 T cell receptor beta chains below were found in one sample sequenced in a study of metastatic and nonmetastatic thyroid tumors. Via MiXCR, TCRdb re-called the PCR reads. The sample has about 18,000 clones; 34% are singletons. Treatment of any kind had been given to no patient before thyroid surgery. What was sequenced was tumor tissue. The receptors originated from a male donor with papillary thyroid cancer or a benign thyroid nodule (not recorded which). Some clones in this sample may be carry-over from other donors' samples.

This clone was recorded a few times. Here the CDR3 reads CASRKPLGAGTQNTEAFF. Written as DNA, the CDR3 is TGTGCCAGCAGGAAACCTCTAGGGGCAGGGACCCAGAACACTGAAGCTTTCTTT. The chain is built from TRBV12-3 or TRBV12-4 and TRBJ1-1, with D maybe TRBD1 (5 bases). The ends were cut back, 6 bases at V and 1 base at J, with 24 bases in the middle. The CDR3 runs to 18 residues.

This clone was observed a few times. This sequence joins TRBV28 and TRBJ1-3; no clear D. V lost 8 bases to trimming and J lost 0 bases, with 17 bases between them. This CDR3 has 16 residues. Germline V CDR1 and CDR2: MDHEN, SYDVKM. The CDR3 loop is CASGNPTGDSGNTIYF. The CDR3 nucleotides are TGTGCCAGCGGAAACCCGACGGGTGACTCTGGAAACACCATATATTTT. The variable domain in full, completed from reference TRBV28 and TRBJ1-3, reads DVKVTQSSRYLVKRTGEKVFLECVQDMDHENMFWYRQDPGLGLRLIYFSYDVKMKEKGDIPEGYSVSREKKERFSLILESASTNQTSMYLCASGNPTGDSGNTIYFGEGSWLTVV.

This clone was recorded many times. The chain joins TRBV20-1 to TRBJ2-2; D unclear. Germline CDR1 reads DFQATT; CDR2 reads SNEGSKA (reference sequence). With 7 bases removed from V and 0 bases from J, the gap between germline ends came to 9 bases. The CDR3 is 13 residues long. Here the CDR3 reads CSGEGTNTGELFF. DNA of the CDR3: TGCAGTGGGGAAGGGACGAACACCGGGGAGCTGTTTTTT.

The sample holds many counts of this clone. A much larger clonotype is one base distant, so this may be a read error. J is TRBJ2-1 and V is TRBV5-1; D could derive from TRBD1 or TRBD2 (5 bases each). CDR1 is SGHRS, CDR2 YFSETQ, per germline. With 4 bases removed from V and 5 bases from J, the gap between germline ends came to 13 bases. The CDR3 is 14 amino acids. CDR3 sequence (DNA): TGCGCCAGCAGCCCGGGACGAGCAGACAATGAGCAGTTCTTC. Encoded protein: CASSPGRADNEQFF.

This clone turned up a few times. The CDR3 reads CASSTDSPYEQYF. The CDR3 DNA is TGTGCCAGCTCAACGGACAGTCCCTACGAGCAGTACTTC. The gene calls are TRBV18 and TRBJ2-7, with D maybe TRBD1 (6 bases). The V gene's germline CDR1 is KGHSH and CDR2 LQKENI. The CDR3 is made up of 13 amino acids. Trimming removed 5 bases from V and 2 bases from J, with 10 bases in between.

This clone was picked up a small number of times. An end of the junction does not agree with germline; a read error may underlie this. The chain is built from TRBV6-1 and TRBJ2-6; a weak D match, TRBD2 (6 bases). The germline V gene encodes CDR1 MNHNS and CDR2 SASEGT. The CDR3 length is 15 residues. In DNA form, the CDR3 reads TGTGCCAGCAGGCCGGGAGTATCTGGTGCCAACGTCCTGACTTTC. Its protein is CASRPGVSGANVLTF.

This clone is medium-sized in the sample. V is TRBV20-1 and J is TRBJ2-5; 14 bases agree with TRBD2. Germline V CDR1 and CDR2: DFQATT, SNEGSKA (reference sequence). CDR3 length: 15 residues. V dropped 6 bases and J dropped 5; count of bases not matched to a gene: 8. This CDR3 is CSATGLAGVWETQYF. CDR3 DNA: TGCAGTGCCACGGGACTAGCGGGAGTTTGGGAGACCCAGTACTTC.

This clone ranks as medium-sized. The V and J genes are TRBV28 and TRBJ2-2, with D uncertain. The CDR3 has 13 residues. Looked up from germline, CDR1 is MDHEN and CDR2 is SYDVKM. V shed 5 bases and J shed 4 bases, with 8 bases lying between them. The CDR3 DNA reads TGTGCCAGCAGTGAACACTTCACCGGGGAGCTGTTTTTT. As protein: CASSEHFTGELFF.

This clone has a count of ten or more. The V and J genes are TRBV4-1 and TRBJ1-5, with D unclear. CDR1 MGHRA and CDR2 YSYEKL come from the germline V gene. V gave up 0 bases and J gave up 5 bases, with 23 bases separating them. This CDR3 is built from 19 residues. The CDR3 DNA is TGCGCCAGCAGCCAAGATTGGTGGGCGGCGCAGGCTCAAGATCAGCCCCAGCATTTT. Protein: CASSQDWWAAQAQDQPQHF.

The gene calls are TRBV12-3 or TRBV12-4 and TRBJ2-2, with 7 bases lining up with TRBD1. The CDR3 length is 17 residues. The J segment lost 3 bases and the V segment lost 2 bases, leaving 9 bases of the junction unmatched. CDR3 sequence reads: CASSLRPRQGYTGELFF. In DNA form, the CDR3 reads TGTGCCAGCAGTTTAAGGCCGCGACAGGGATACACCGGGGAGCTGTTTTTT.

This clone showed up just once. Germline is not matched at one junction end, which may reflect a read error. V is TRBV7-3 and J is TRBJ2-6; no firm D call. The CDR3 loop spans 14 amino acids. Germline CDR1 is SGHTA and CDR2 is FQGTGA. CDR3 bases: TGTGCCATCAGCCCGACCCCTGGCGCCAACGTCCTGACTTTC. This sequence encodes CAISPTPGANVLTF.

Written as DNA, the CDR3 is TGCAGTGCTAGCTCCGGGACAGTCTACGAGCAGTACTTC. Translation gives CSASSGTVYEQYF. The J gene is TRBJ2-7, the V gene TRBV20-1; TRBD1 matches at 7 bases. The CDR3 is 13 residues long. The germline V gene encodes CDR1 DFQATT and CDR2 SNEGSKA (reference sequence). Trimming took 3 bases from V and 3 from J; bases not matched to a gene: 5.

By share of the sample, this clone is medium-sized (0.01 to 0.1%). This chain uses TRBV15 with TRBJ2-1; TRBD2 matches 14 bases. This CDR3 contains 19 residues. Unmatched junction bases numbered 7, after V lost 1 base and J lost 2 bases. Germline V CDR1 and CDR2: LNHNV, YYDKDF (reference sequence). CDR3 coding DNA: TGTGCCACCAGCAGAGGCATGGGACTAGCGGGAGCGACCTACAATGAGCAGTTCTTC. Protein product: CATSRGMGLAGATYNEQFF.

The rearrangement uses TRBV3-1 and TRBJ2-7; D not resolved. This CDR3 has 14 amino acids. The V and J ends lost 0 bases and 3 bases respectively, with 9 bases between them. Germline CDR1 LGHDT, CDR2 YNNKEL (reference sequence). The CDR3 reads CASSQESTSYEQYF. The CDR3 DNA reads TGTGCCAGCAGCCAAGAATCTACCAGCTACGAGCAGTACTTC.

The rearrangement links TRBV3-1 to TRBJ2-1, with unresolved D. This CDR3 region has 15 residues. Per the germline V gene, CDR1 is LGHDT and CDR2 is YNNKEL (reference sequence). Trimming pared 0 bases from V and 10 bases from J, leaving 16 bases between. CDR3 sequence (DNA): TGTGCCAGCAGCCAAGATCTTGTCCGGAGTACGGAGCAGTTCTTC. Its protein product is CASSQDLVRSTEQFF.

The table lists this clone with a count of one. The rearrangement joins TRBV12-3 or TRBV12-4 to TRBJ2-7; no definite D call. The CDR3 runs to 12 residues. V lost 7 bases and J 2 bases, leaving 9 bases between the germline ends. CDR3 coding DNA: TGTGCCAGCATGGCTGTCCCCTACGAGCAGTACTTC. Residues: CASMAVPYEQYF.

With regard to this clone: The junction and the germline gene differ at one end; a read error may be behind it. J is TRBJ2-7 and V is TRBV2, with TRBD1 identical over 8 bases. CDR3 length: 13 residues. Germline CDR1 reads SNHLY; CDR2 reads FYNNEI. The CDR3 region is CARQRDRSYAQYF. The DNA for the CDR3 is TGTGCCAGGCAACGGGACAGGTCCTACGCGCAGTACTTC.

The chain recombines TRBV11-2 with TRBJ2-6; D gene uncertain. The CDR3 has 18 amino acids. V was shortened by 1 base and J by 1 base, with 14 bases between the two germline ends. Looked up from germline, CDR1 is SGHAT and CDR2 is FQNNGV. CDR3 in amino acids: CASSLGNLWVSGANVLTF. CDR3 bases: TGTGCCAGCAGCTTAGGGAATTTGTGGGTTTCTGGGGCCAACGTCCTGACTTTC.

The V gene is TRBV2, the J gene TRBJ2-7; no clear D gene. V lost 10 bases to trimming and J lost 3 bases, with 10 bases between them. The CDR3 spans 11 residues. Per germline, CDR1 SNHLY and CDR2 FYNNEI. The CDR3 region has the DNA TGTGCCATCATAAACCTCTACGAGCAGTACTTC. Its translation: CAIINLYEQYF.

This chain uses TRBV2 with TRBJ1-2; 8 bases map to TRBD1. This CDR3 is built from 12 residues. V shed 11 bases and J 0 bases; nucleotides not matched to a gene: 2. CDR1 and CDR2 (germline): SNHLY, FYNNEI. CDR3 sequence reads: CALGQANYGYTF. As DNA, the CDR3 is TGTGCCTTGGGACAGGCTAACTATGGCTACACCTTC.

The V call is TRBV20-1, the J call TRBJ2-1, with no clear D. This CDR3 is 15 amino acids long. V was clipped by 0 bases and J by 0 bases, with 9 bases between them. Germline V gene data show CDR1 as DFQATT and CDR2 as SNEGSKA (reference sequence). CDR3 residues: CSARDRPSSYNEQFF. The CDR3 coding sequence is TGCAGTGCTAGAGATAGGCCTAGCTCCTACAATGAGCAGTTCTTC.

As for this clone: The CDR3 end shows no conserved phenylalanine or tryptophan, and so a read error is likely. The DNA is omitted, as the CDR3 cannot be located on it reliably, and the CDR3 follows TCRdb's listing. This chain's CDR3 is CAISESVGLKYGSTY. The chain joins TRBV10-3 to TRBJ1-2. Germline CDR1 is ENHRY and CDR2 is SYGVKD. Inclusive of both ends, the CDR3 amounts to 15 amino acids.

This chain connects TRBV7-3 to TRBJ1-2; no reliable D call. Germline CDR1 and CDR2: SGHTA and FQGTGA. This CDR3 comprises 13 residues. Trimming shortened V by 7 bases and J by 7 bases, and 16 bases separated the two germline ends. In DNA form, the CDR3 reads TGTGCCAGCATCGGGAGTGGGGATTCTGGCTACACCTTC. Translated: CASIGSGDSGYTF.

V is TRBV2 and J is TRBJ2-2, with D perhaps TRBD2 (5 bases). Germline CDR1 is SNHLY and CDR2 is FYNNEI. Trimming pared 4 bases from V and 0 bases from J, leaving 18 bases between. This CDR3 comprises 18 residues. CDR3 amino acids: CASSGVWADFTNTGELFF. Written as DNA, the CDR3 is TGTGCCAGCAGTGGGGTATGGGCGGACTTTACGAACACCGGGGAGCTGTTTTTT. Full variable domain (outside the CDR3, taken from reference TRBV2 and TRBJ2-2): EPEVTQTPSHQVTQMGQEVILRCVPISNHLYFYWYRQILGQKVEFLVSFYNNEISEKSEIFDDQFSVERPDGSNFTLKIRSTKLEDSAMYFCASSGVWADFTNTGELFFGEGSRLTVL.

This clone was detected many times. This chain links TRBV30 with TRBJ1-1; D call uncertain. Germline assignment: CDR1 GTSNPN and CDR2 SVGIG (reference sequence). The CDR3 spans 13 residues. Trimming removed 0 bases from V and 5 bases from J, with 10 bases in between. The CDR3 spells CAWSVVPGTEAFF. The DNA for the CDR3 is TGTGCCTGGAGTGTGGTCCCGGGGACTGAAGCTTTCTTT.

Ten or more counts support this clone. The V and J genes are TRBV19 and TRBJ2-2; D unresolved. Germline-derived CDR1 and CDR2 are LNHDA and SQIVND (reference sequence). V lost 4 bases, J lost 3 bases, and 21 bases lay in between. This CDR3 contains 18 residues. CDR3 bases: TGTGCCAGTAGTACCAACTACCTCTCCCCAGTCGACACCGGGGAGCTGTTTTTT. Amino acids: CASSTNYLSPVDTGELFF. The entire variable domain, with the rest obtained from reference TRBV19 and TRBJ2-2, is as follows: DGGITQSPKYLFRKEGQNVTLSCEQNLNHDAMYWYRQDPGQGLRLIYYSQIVNDFQKGDIAEGYSVSREKKESFPLTVTSAQKNPTAFYLCASSTNYLSPVDTGELFFGEGSRLTVL.

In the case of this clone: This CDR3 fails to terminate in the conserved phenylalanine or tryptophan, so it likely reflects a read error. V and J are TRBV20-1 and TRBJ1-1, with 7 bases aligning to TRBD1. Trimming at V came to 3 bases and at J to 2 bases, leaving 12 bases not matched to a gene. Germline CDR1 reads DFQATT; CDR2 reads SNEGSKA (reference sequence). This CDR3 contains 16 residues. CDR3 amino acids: CSARGSDRECNTEAFL. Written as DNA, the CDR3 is TGCAGTGCTAGGGGATCTGACAGGGAATGCAACACTGAAGCTTTCCTT.

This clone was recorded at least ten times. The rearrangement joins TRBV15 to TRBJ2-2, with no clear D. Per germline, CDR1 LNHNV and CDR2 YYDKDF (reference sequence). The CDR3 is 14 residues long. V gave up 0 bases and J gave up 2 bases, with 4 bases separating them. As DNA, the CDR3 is TGTGCCACCAGCAGAGACAGAAACACCGGGGAGCTGTTTTTT. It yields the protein CATSRDRNTGELFF. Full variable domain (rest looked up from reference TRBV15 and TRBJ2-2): DAMVIQNPRYQVTQFGKPVTLSCSQTLNHNVMYWYQQKSSQAPKLLFHYYDKDFNNEADTPDNFQSRRPNTSFCFLDIRSPGLGDTAMYLCATSRDRNTGELFFGEGSRLTVL.

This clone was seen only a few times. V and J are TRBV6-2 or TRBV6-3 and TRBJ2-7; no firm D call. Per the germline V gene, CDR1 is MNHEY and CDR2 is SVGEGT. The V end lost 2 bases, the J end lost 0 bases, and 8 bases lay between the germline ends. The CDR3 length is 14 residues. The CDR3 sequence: CASSYRRTSYEQYF. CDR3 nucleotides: TGTGCCAGCAGTTACAGAAGGACCTCCTACGAGCAGTACTTC.

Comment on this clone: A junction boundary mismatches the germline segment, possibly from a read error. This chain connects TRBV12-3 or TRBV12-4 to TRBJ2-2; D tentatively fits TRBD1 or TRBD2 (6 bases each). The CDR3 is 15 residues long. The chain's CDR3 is CATNRGRANTWELFF. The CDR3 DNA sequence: TGTGCCACAAACCGGGGGCGGGCGAACACCTGGGAGCTGTTTTTT.